The 25 T cell receptor beta chains reported below all come from one sample, sequenced in a study of blood T cell repertoires in COVID-19 (TCRdb year 2020). The library was obtained by the immunoSEQ multiplex PCR assay. TCRdb re-hosts the immuneACCESS table, in-frame sequences only. Its copies lack some clones; in the studies checked, an unresolved V gene accounts for under half of them, and the cause for the rest is not known. This sample holds fewer than 500,000 clones; around 89% were observed only once. The ten most abundant clones make up roughly 4% of the sample. Sequencing was done on a sample of peripheral blood. The receptors originated from a woman in her twenties or thirties with acute or convalescent COVID-19.

About this clone: Other DNA sequences of this sample code for an identical CDR3. This chain connects TRBV20-1 to TRBJ2-7; no definite D call. Germline V gives CDR1 DFQATT, CDR2 SNEGSKA (reference sequence). This CDR3 is built from 10 residues. V lost 6 bases to trimming and J lost 5 bases, with 8 bases between them. CDR3 sequence: CSALENEQYF. In DNA form, the CDR3 reads TGCAGTGCACTGGAGAACGAGCAGTACTTC.

This clone was seen once. This rearrangement joins TRBV25-1 to TRBJ2-5; tentatively, D is TRBD2 (5 bases). Trimming took off 6 bases at V and 3 bases at J, with 17 bases between the two ends. The germline CDR1 and CDR2 sequences are MGHDK and SYGVNS. There are 15 residues in the CDR3. CDR3 DNA sequence: TGTGCCAGCAGCCTCTGGACTGACCCTAAAGAGACCCAGTACTTC. It encodes CASSLWTDPKETQYF.

The gene calls are TRBV29-1 and TRBJ2-3; TRBD1 matches 9 bases. The V gene end was trimmed by 5 bases and the J gene end by 4 bases; junction bases not matched to a gene: 7. The CDR3 runs to 14 residues. Germline V gives CDR1 SQVTM, CDR2 ANQGSEA. CDR3 DNA sequence: TGCAGCGTTCGAACAGGGGGCGCGGCAGATACGCAGTATTTT. Its translation: CSVRTGGAADTQYF.

V usage is TRBV6-5 and J usage is TRBJ1-2; D is possibly TRBD1 (5 bases). CDR1 is MNHEY and CDR2 is SVGAGI in the germline V gene. The CDR3 totals 14 residues. Between the trimmed V and J ends, which lost 0 bases and 8 bases, there was a span of 13 bases. CDR3 in amino acids: CASSYSGAGQGYTF. In DNA form, the CDR3 reads TGTGCCAGCAGTTACTCTGGGGCAGGGCAGGGCTACACCTTC.

The gene calls are TRBV5-6 and TRBJ1-5; D gene unclear. Between the trimmed V and J ends, which lost 2 bases and 4 bases, there was a span of 16 bases. Per germline, CDR1 SGHDT and CDR2 YYEEEE. The CDR3 extends over 16 amino acids. CDR3 nucleotide sequence: TGTGCCAGCAGCTTCACTCTGACCGGAGGGAATCAGCCCCAGCATTTT. Translated: CASSFTLTGGNQPQHF.

V and J are TRBV12-3 or TRBV12-4 and TRBJ1-1; D is undetermined. V lost 8 bases to trimming and J lost 1 base, with 5 bases between them. There are 11 residues in the CDR3. The CDR3 coding sequence is TGTGCCAGCGCGGGGAACACTGAAGCTTTCTTT. This gives the protein CASAGNTEAFF.

This sequence joins TRBV7-2 and TRBJ2-1; 8 positions agree with TRBD1. Germline V gene lookup returns CDR1 SGHTA and CDR2 FQGNSA. The CDR3 is 16 residues long. The V and J ends lost 1 base and 8 bases, in that order; junction bases with no gene match: 10. CDR3 in amino acids: CASSLVSAGGLYEQFF. CDR3 coding DNA: TGTGCCAGCAGCTTAGTATCGGCAGGGGGCTTATATGAGCAGTTCTTC.

This chain uses TRBV3-1 (or the pseudogene TRBV3-2) with TRBJ1-6; 8 bases are shared with TRBD1. The CDR3 covers 14 residues. V dropped 7 bases and J dropped 6; count of bases not matched to a gene: 5. The germline gives CDR1 LGHDT, CDR2 YNNKEL (reference sequence). The CDR3 reads CASNDRGSNSPLHF. The CDR3 coding sequence is TGTGCCAGCAACGACAGGGGAAGTAATTCACCCCTCCACTTT.

The chain is built from TRBV4-1 and TRBJ2-4; possibly TRBD1 for D (5 bases). This CDR3 comprises 17 residues. Deletions cut 2 bases from V and 3 bases from J, with 17 bases between. The germline CDR1 and CDR2 sequences are MGHRA and YSYEKL. The CDR3 loop is CASSQLFGGQGKNIQYF. The CDR3, as DNA: TGCGCCAGCAGCCAACTATTTGGTGGTCAGGGCAAAAACATTCAGTACTTC.

The rearrangement links TRBV19 to TRBJ1-2; D remains unclear. Trimming removed 3 bases from V and 4 bases from J, with 9 bases in between. The CDR3 length is 13 residues. Germline V gene data show CDR1 as LNHDA and CDR2 as SQIVND (reference sequence). The CDR3 spells CASSIGGFYGYTF. The CDR3 DNA sequence: TGTGCCAGTAGTATCGGCGGCTTCTATGGCTACACCTTC.

This clone occurred once. The chain uses TRBV11-2 and TRBJ2-4; possibly TRBD1 for D (5 bases). Looked up from germline, CDR1 is SGHAT and CDR2 is FQNNGV. The CDR3 consists of 17 residues. The V end lost 5 bases, the J end lost 0 bases, and 17 bases lay between the germline ends. This CDR3 reads CASSPTQGREAKNIQYF. The CDR3 DNA is TGTGCCAGCAGCCCTACCCAAGGCAGGGAAGCCAAAAACATTCAGTACTTC.

The chain links TRBV7-9 to TRBJ2-1, with 13 positions matching TRBD2. Germline loops: CDR1 SEHNR, CDR2 FQNEAQ (reference sequence). Losses at the gene ends were 3 bases for V and 4 bases for J; bases not matched to a gene: 3. This CDR3 is built from 16 residues. The CDR3 sequence is CASSLTSGGRYNEQFF. The CDR3 DNA reads as TGTGCCAGCAGCTTGACTAGCGGGGGGCGTTACAATGAGCAGTTCTTC.

This chain links TRBV7-8 with TRBJ1-1; D remains unclear. The CDR3 loop spans 14 amino acids. In germline, CDR1 is SGHVS, CDR2 FQNEAQ. V was clipped by 3 bases and J by 3 bases, with 11 bases between them. The CDR3 DNA follows: TGTGCCAGCAGCTTGGAGGTTGGTTACACTGAAGCTTTCTTT. Translation: CASSLEVGYTEAFF.

This clone is a singleton in its sample. This chain's CDR3 is CASSSDPKGTEAFF. The CDR3, as DNA: TGTGCCAGCAGCTCCGACCCGAAGGGGACTGAAGCTTTCTTT. The rearrangement joins TRBV7-9 to TRBJ1-1, with a tentative D call TRBD1 (5 bases). Germline V lookup: CDR1 SEHNR, CDR2 FQNEAQ (reference sequence). This CDR3 is built from 14 residues. V was pared by 4 bases and J by 5 bases, with 14 bases between.

Details on this clone: The same CDR3 can be traced to other DNA sequences in this sample. The chain carries TRBV19 and TRBJ2-1; TRBD1 might be the D (6 bases). The ends were cut back, 5 bases at V and 7 bases at J, with 15 bases in the middle. Germline CDR1 and CDR2: LNHDA and SQIVND (reference sequence). CDR3 length: 14 amino acids. CDR3 loop: CASSLRGQGNEQFF. DNA for the CDR3: TGTGCCAGTAGTCTCCGGGGACAAGGGAATGAGCAGTTCTTC.

The V and J genes are TRBV19 and TRBJ1-5; D not certain. The CDR3 is 16 amino acids. V dropped 5 bases and J dropped 2 bases, with 16 bases sitting between them. CDR1 and CDR2 from the germline V gene are LNHDA and SQIVND (reference sequence). DNA for the CDR3: TGTGCCAGTAGTCTTACTATGGGTACGGGCAATCAGCCCCAGCATTTT. Its protein is CASSLTMGTGNQPQHF.

The chain recombines TRBV19 with TRBJ1-1; no definite D call. The V and J ends lost 7 bases and 10 bases respectively, with 19 bases between them. Germline CDR1 and CDR2: LNHDA and SQIVND (reference sequence). CDR3 length equals 13 residues. The CDR3 protein is CASMMTGNEGAFF. The CDR3 DNA reads TGTGCCAGTATGATGACGGGAAATGAGGGAGCTTTCTTT.

This sequence joins TRBV7-7 and TRBJ2-3; D remains ambiguous. The CDR3 spans 14 residues. V gave up 5 bases and J gave up 0 bases, with 9 bases separating them. The germline CDR1 and CDR2 sequences are SSHAT and FNYEAQ (reference sequence). The CDR3 nucleotides read TGTGCCAGCAGCGACACGGCTAGCACAGATACGCAGTATTTT. Translation: CASSDTASTDTQYF.

Here the CDR3 reads CASSQDRQETQYF. CDR3 DNA: TGCGCCAGCAGCCAAGACAGACAAGAGACCCAGTACTTC. V and J are TRBV4-1 and TRBJ2-5; no firm D call. The V gene's germline CDR1 is MGHRA and CDR2 YSYEKL. The V end was cut by 0 bases, the J end by 2 bases, with 4 bases between. This CDR3 is 13 amino acids long.

The rearrangement joins TRBV6-6 to TRBJ2-3; 7 bases map to TRBD2. The V and J ends lost 5 bases and 0 bases, in that order; junction bases with no gene match: 11. Germline CDR1 is MNHNY and CDR2 is SVGAGI (reference sequence). This CDR3 spans 17 amino acids. For the CDR3, the DNA is TGTGCCAGCAGTCTCCGGACTAGTCAGATTAGCACAGATACGCAGTATTTT. The encoded protein is CASSLRTSQISTDTQYF.

The gene calls are TRBV2 and TRBJ2-7, with no clear D. The germline V gene has CDR1 SNHLY and CDR2 FYNNEI. The CDR3 is 17 residues long. The V end was cut by 5 bases, the J end by 2 bases, with 22 bases between. The CDR3, as DNA: TGTGCCAGCAGTCGGGTAGCTTTCAACCGCAAGACCTACGAGCAGTACTTC. Its protein product is CASSRVAFNRKTYEQYF.

This rearrangement joins TRBV7-9 to TRBJ2-7; 10 bases align to TRBD1. The length of the CDR3 is 15 residues. The germline V gene encodes CDR1 SEHNR and CDR2 FQNEAQ (reference sequence). The V segment lost 5 bases and the J segment 2 bases; nucleotides outside the gene matches: 6. CDR3 residues: CASSPGTGVPYEQYF. The CDR3 nucleotides read TGTGCCAGCAGCCCCGGGACAGGGGTTCCCTACGAGCAGTACTTC.

The rearrangement joins TRBV28 to TRBJ1-1, with D possibly TRBD1 on 6 matching bases. Trimming stripped 3 bases from V and 1 base from J, with 15 bases between. Per the germline V gene, CDR1 is MDHEN and CDR2 is SYDVKM. The CDR3 covers 16 residues. CDR3 loop: CASSFSGADWNTEAFF. As DNA, the CDR3 is TGTGCCAGCAGTTTCTCAGGGGCCGATTGGAACACTGAAGCTTTCTTT.

The chain employs TRBV24-1 and TRBJ1-2, with D possibly TRBD1 on 5 matching bases. The germline V gene has CDR1 KGHDR and CDR2 SFDVKD. Trimming took 3 bases from V and 2 from J, leaving 12 bases between them. There are 15 residues in the CDR3. CDR3 DNA sequence: TGTGCCACCAGTGATGGTAACCGACAGAACTATGGCTACACCTTC. This codes for CATSDGNRQNYGYTF.

The rearrangement uses TRBV11-2 and TRBJ1-2; D is uncertain. Trimming shortened V by 0 bases and J by 4 bases, and 6 bases separated the two germline ends. This CDR3 is 13 amino acids long. From germline, CDR1 is SGHAT and CDR2 FQNNGV. The DNA of the CDR3 is TGTGCCAGCAGCTTAGAACAGCCCTATGGCTACACCTTC. Translated: CASSLEQPYGYTF. Together with reference TRBV11-2 and TRBJ1-2, the CDR3 gives the full variable domain: EAGVAQSPRYKIIEKRQSVAFWCNPISGHATLYWYQQILGQGPKLLIQFQNNGVVDDSQLPKDRFSAERLKGVDSTLKIQPAKLEDSAVYLCASSLEQPYGYTFGSGTRLTVV.